The 27 T cell receptor beta chains reported below all come from one sample, sequenced in a study of blood T cells in healthy people across ages. Primers used in a second PCR of roughly 6 to 11 cycles were a sample-barcoded 5' primer and a J-beta primer mix. MiXCR, run by TCRdb on the 5' RACE reads, gives a single entry per CDR3 protein. This table has about 930,000 distinct CDR3 sequences, 25% to 30% appearing once. The same sample was also studied in work on T cells of mothers and their children.

Sequencing was carried out using blood. Receptors were obtained from a woman aged 40 to 50 in good health.

The rearrangement joins TRBV20-1 to TRBJ2-5; D may be TRBD1 (6 bases). V was trimmed by 6 bases and J by 4 bases, leaving 15 bases between them. Germline V gene lookup returns CDR1 DFQATT and CDR2 SNEGSKA (reference sequence). CDR3 size: 13 residues. CDR3 region: CSAVQGTSETQYF. The CDR3 bases are TGCAGTGCCGTACAGGGTACATCAGAGACCCAGTACTTC.

The chain has TRBV7-3 and TRBJ1-2, with D hard to call. The CDR3 runs to 18 residues. Germline values: CDR1 SGHTA, CDR2 FQGTGA. The V end lost 3 bases, the J end lost 4 bases, and 24 bases lay between the germline ends. As DNA, the CDR3 is TGTGCCAGCAGCTTGCCGCAGGAAGGGCTCGAGAAGTCCTATGGCTACACCTTC. This gives the protein CASSLPQEGLEKSYGYTF.

This clonotype appeared a few times. The chain combines TRBV11-1 with TRBJ2-1, with 9 bases matching TRBD2. CDR1 and CDR2 from the germline V gene are SGHAT and FQDESV (reference sequence). The trim removed 1 base at V and 9 bases at J, leaving 10 bases unmatched. There are 16 residues in the CDR3. In nucleotides, the CDR3 is TGTGCCAGCAGCTTAGGAGCGCGGGGGGGCTTCAGTGAGCAGTTCTTC. Translated, it gives CASSLGARGGFSEQFF. Filled out from reference TRBV11-1 and TRBJ2-1, the complete variable domain reads EAEVAQSPRYKITEKSQAVAFWCDPISGHATLYWYRQILGQGPELLVQFQDESVVDDSQLPKDRFSAERLKGVDSTLKIQPAELGDSAMYLCASSLGARGGFSEQFFGPGTRLTVL.

This clonotype came up a few times. The chain is built from TRBV5-6 and TRBJ1-2, with 7 bases that match TRBD1. This CDR3 has 15 residues. Germline-derived CDR1 and CDR2 are SGHDT and YYEEEE. Trimming at V came to 2 bases and at J to 7 bases, leaving 11 bases not matched to a gene. CDR3 sequence (DNA): TGTGCCAGCAGCTTCGGTAGGGTCAGGGGGTCTGGCTACACCTTC. Its protein product is CASSFGRVRGSGYTF.

This chain connects TRBV7-2 to TRBJ1-5; 7 bases agree with TRBD1. Unmatched junction bases numbered 8, after V lost 5 bases and J lost 7 bases. CDR3 length equals 14 residues. Per germline, CDR1 SGHTA and CDR2 FQGNSA. The CDR3 here is CASSQTGRQQPQHF. CDR3 nucleotides: TGTGCCAGCAGCCAGACAGGGAGACAACAGCCCCAGCATTTT. Looking up the rest from reference TRBV7-2 and TRBJ1-5 gives the full variable domain: GAGVSQSPSNKVTEKGKDVELRCDPISGHTALYWYRQSLGQGLEFLIYFQGNSAPDKSGLPSDRFSAERTGGSVSTLTIQRTQQEDSAVYLCASSQTGRQQPQHFGDGTRLSIL.

This clonotype was seen only a few times. The chain uses TRBV20-1 and TRBJ2-3; D is undetermined. CDR3 length: 13 amino acids. V lost 6 bases, J lost 0 bases, and 10 bases lay in between. Germline values: CDR1 DFQATT, CDR2 SNEGSKA (reference sequence). The CDR3 bases are TGCAGTGCCATACATATTAGCACAGATACGCAGTATTTT. It is translated as CSAIHISTDTQYF.

This chain links TRBV20-1 with TRBJ2-2; 10 positions agree with TRBD2. This CDR3 is built from 16 residues. Germline values: CDR1 DFQATT, CDR2 SNEGSKA (reference sequence). Trimming took 2 bases from V and 3 from J; bases not matched to a gene: 6. The CDR3 DNA reads TGCAGTGCTAGACCGAGCGGGGGGGCGGACACCGGGGAGCTGTTTTTT. Encoded protein: CSARPSGGADTGELFF.

This clonotype appeared a single time. The chain recombines TRBV29-1 with TRBJ2-5; 7 bases are shared with TRBD1. The DNA matches TRBJ2-7 better at its end, which makes the J call doubtful. Germline V CDR1 and CDR2: SQVTM, ANQGSEA. CDR3 length: 15 residues. CDR3 nucleotides: TGCAGCGTTGGGCAAGTAGAGGGGGCACGTGACGAGCAGTACTTC. It is translated as CSVGQVEGARDEQYF.

This clonotype has at least ten counts. The V gene is TRBV6-5, the J gene TRBJ2-1; 10 nucleotides match TRBD2. CDR3 length: 17 residues. The germline gives CDR1 MNHEY, CDR2 SVGAGI. Germline trimming cut 2 bases from V and 5 bases from J; bases unmatched to any gene: 9. The CDR3 loop is CASSYTFTSGIHNEQFF. For the CDR3, the DNA is TGTGCCAGCAGTTACACTTTTACTAGCGGGATCCACAATGAGCAGTTCTTC.

This clonotype was recorded a few times. The J gene is TRBJ2-2, the V gene TRBV11-2, with D possibly matching TRBD2 (5 bases). The CDR3 is made up of 13 amino acids. V lost 2 bases, J lost 7 bases, and 8 bases lay in between. The germline V gene encodes CDR1 SGHAT and CDR2 FQNNGV. CDR3 sequence: CASSLNGVGELFF. As DNA, the CDR3 is TGTGCCAGCAGCTTAAACGGGGTCGGGGAGCTGTTTTTT. The full variable domain, rest sourced from reference TRBV11-2 and TRBJ2-2, is EAGVAQSPRYKIIEKRQSVAFWCNPISGHATLYWYQQILGQGPKLLIQFQNNGVVDDSQLPKDRFSAERLKGVDSTLKIQPAKLEDSAVYLCASSLNGVGELFFGEGSRLTVL.

This clonotype was seen more than once but under ten times. This sequence joins TRBV5-1 and TRBJ2-2; 9 positions match TRBD2. CDR1 is SGHRS and CDR2 is YFSETQ in the germline V gene. Trimming at V came to 2 bases and at J to 4 bases, leaving 3 bases not matched to a gene. The CDR3 length is 15 residues. This CDR3 reads CASSLRAGGTGELFF. In DNA, the CDR3 is TGCGCCAGCAGCTTACGAGCGGGGGGCACCGGGGAGCTGTTTTTT.

This clonotype was seen only a few times. The V gene is TRBV5-1, the J gene TRBJ1-1; no clear D. CDR1 is SGHRS and CDR2 is YFSETQ in the germline V gene. Trimming took off 4 bases at V and 6 bases at J, with 13 bases between the two ends. The CDR3 sequence is 13 residues long. CDR3: CASSPLGQSEAFF. In DNA, the CDR3 is TGCGCCAGCAGCCCCCTAGGGCAGTCTGAAGCTTTCTTT.

V and J are TRBV6-1 and TRBJ2-2; TRBD1 matches at 7 bases. The CDR3 loop spans 13 amino acids. V was pared by 6 bases and J by 5 bases, with 3 bases of the junction left unmatched. Germline-derived CDR1 and CDR2 are MNHNS and SASEGT. The CDR3 loop is CASRLTGTGELFF. In DNA, the CDR3 is TGTGCCAGCAGATTGACAGGGACCGGGGAGCTGTTTTTT.

This clonotype appeared a few times. J is TRBJ2-5 and V is TRBV24-1; 9 positions agree with TRBD1. The length of the CDR3 is 16 residues. The germline V gene has CDR1 KGHDR and CDR2 SFDVKD. V was pared by 4 bases and J by 1 base, with 6 bases of the junction left unmatched. CDR3 nucleotide sequence: TGTGCCACCAGTGACACGGGGACAGGGCTCCAAGAGACCCAGTACTTC. Protein: CATSDTGTGLQETQYF.

This clonotype came up a few times. The rearrangement uses TRBV13 and TRBJ2-3; the D gene could be TRBD1 or TRBD2 (5 bases each). V was cut by 9 bases and J by 2 bases, with 18 bases left in between. The length of the CDR3 is 15 residues. Germline CDR1 PRHDT, CDR2 FYEKMQ (reference sequence). The CDR3 here is CASQRGNVYTDTQYF. CDR3 DNA: TGTGCCAGTCAGAGGGGTAACGTATACACAGATACGCAGTATTTT.

This clonotype was detected only a few times. This sequence joins TRBV28 and TRBJ1-2; the D gene is possibly TRBD1 (6 bases). CDR1 MDHEN and CDR2 SYDVKM come from the germline V gene. The CDR3 consists of 15 residues. V was clipped by 3 bases and J by 0 bases, with 11 bases between them. CDR3 sequence: CASSLGAQSNYGYTF. The CDR3, as DNA: TGTGCCAGCAGTTTGGGGGCCCAATCTAACTATGGCTACACCTTC.

This clonotype was found a few times. The chain has TRBV3-1 and TRBJ1-6; no clear D. Trimming stripped 0 bases from V and 7 bases from J, with 10 bases between. The CDR3 spans 15 residues. The germline V gene has CDR1 LGHDT and CDR2 YNNKEL (reference sequence). This CDR3 is CASSQDQGGNSPLHF. CDR3 sequence (DNA): TGTGCCAGCAGCCAAGACCAAGGAGGGAATTCACCCCTCCACTTT.

The V and J genes are TRBV3-1 and TRBJ2-7; maybe TRBD1 (5 bases). CDR3 size: 15 residues. V was trimmed by 0 bases and J by 2 bases, leaving 11 bases between them. Germline loops: CDR1 LGHDT, CDR2 YNNKEL (reference sequence). The CDR3 loop reads CASSQDLARAYEQYF. The CDR3 region has the DNA TGTGCCAGCAGCCAAGATCTCGCCAGGGCCTACGAGCAGTACTTC.

This clonotype came up many times. As DNA, the CDR3 is TGCAGTGCTCGGGGGTTCGGGACAGGGTCCTACGAGCAGTACTTC. Its translation: CSARGFGTGSYEQYF. The rearrangement uses TRBV20-1 and TRBJ2-7, with 9 bases that match TRBD1. The germline gives CDR1 DFQATT, CDR2 SNEGSKA (reference sequence). The CDR3 loop spans 15 amino acids. Trimming removed 5 bases from V and 1 base from J; junction bases left unmatched: 9.

This clonotype was seen a handful of times. This chain connects TRBV11-2 to TRBJ2-7; 7 positions match TRBD1. Germline CDR1 is SGHAT and CDR2 is FQNNGV. With 6 bases clipped from V and 2 bases from J, the junction kept 7 bases outside the gene matches. This CDR3 has 14 residues. The CDR3 DNA reads TGTGCCAGCAGATTCAGGGGGAACCCCTACGAGCAGTACTTC. Translation: CASRFRGNPYEQYF.

The CDR3 reads CASSGLGREYGYTF. CDR3 DNA sequence: TGTGCCAGCAGTGGCTTGGGGAGGGAATATGGCTACACCTTC. The chain couples TRBV12-3 or TRBV12-4 to TRBJ1-2, with D unresolved. CDR3 length equals 14 residues. Trimming shortened V by 5 bases and J by 5 bases, and 15 bases separated the two germline ends.

The CDR3 region has the DNA TGCGCCAGCAGCCCAGGACAGGGGGGATATGAAAAACTGTTTTTT. This codes for CASSPGQGGYEKLFF. The J gene is TRBJ1-4, the V gene TRBV5-1; 10 bases are a match to TRBD1. The CDR3 runs 15 residues. J gave up 6 bases and V 4 bases, and 6 bases lay outside the gene matches. Germline assignment: CDR1 SGHRS and CDR2 YFSETQ.

In its sample, this clonotype was seen many times. V is TRBV29-1 and J is TRBJ2-3; D might be TRBD1 (6 bases). The CDR3 spans 12 residues. Germline V gives CDR1 SQVTM, CDR2 ANQGSEA. V was shortened by 7 bases and J by 2 bases, with 10 bases between the two germline ends. In nucleotides, the CDR3 is TGCAGCGGGAGGACAGACACAGATACGCAGTATTTT. This sequence encodes CSGRTDTDTQYF.

The chain is built from TRBV20-1 and TRBJ1-5, with 12 bases fitting TRBD1. CDR3 length: 20 amino acids. J was trimmed by 4 bases and V by 0 bases; bases with no gene match: 16. CDR1 DFQATT and CDR2 SNEGSKA come from the germline V gene (reference sequence). Here the CDR3 DNA reads TGCAGTGCTAGAGATTCGGGAGGGACAGGGGGCCTAATGGGGAATCAGCCCCAGCATTTT. Amino acid sequence: CSARDSGGTGGLMGNQPQHF.

The rearrangement joins TRBV7-2 to TRBJ2-1; 8 bases align to TRBD1. The trim removed 6 bases at V and 4 bases at J, leaving 11 bases unmatched. There are 16 residues in the CDR3. Germline CDR1 and CDR2: SGHTA and FQGNSA. The CDR3 loop reads CASRPGGGKPYNEQFF. The CDR3 DNA follows: TGTGCCAGCAGACCAGGGGGCGGGAAACCTTACAATGAGCAGTTCTTC. Filled out from reference TRBV7-2 and TRBJ2-1, the complete variable domain reads GAGVSQSPSNKVTEKGKDVELRCDPISGHTALYWYRQSLGQGLEFLIYFQGNSAPDKSGLPSDRFSAERTGGSVSTLTIQRTQQEDSAVYLCASRPGGGKPYNEQFFGPGTRLTVL.

On this clonotype itself: At one boundary the junction diverges from the germline segment, which might be a read error. The J gene is TRBJ1-5, the V gene TRBV28; 9 nucleotides match TRBD1. The length of the CDR3 is 18 residues. CDR1 and CDR2 from the germline V gene are MDHEN and SYDVKM. CDR3 residues: CACRWYGQGRNSNQPQHF. The CDR3 DNA reads TGTGCCTGCAGGTGGTACGGACAGGGGCGTAATAGCAATCAGCCCCAGCATTTT.

A few counts support this clonotype. The J gene is TRBJ2-1, the V gene TRBV6-5; 12 bases map to TRBD1. V lost 0 bases, J lost 8 bases, and 8 bases stayed unmatched. From germline, CDR1 is MNHEY and CDR2 SVGAGI. The CDR3 has 17 amino acids. The CDR3 protein is CASSYSFFGTGGDEQFF. The CDR3 DNA reads TGTGCCAGCAGTTACTCGTTTTTTGGGACAGGGGGCGATGAGCAGTTCTTC.